The 32 T cell receptor beta chains listed next were all sequenced from one sample in a study of shared clonotypes between healthy human individuals. CD45RO-negative, CCR7-selected cells formed the naive CD8 fraction, which excluded terminally differentiated effector memory CD45RA+ cells. This table comes from immunoSEQ multiplex PCR, and its TCRdb copy is limited to in-frame clones, with some not included. Found here are 800,000 or so clones, about 97% of them singletons; the top ten hold around 0.25%. The sample comprised naive CD8+ T cells sorted from blood. Receptors were obtained from a man aged 25 to 40 in good health.

This chain links TRBV4-2 with TRBJ1-1, with D maybe TRBD1 (5 bases). CDR1 LGHNA and CDR2 YNFKEQ come from the germline V gene. CDR3 length: 15 residues. V lost 0 bases and J 0 bases, leaving 8 bases between the germline ends. CDR3 in amino acids: CASSQDDSMNTEAFF. The CDR3 DNA sequence: TGTGCCAGCAGCCAAGACGACAGCATGAACACTGAAGCTTTCTTT.

The V call is TRBV27, the J call TRBJ2-6; possibly TRBD1 or TRBD2 for D (5 bases each). Germline CDR1 MNHEY, CDR2 SMNVEV (reference sequence). Trimming cost V 8 bases and J 1 base, with 12 bases left between them. CDR3 length: 15 residues. In nucleotides, the CDR3 is TGTGCCAGCGGGGCGCGAGGGTCTGGGGCCAACGTCCTGACTTTC. This codes for CASGARGSGANVLTF.

This chain joins TRBV27 and TRBJ2-7; 8 bases fit TRBD2. CDR1 and CDR2 from the germline V gene are MNHEY and SMNVEV (reference sequence). The CDR3 loop spans 13 amino acids. J gave up 5 bases and V 3 bases, and 3 bases lay outside the gene matches. The CDR3 loop reads CASSFSGNHEQYF. The CDR3, as DNA: TGTGCCAGCAGTTTTAGCGGGAATCACGAGCAGTACTTC.

Comments on this clone: This same CDR3 is encoded by further DNA sequences in the sample. The genes are TRBV5-1 and TRBJ1-1; the match to TRBD1 covers 7 bases. The CDR3 extends over 14 amino acids. Germline values: CDR1 SGHRS, CDR2 YFSETQ. V gave up 0 bases and J gave up 5 bases; unmatched junction bases: 4. CDR3 sequence: CASSLDRGGTEAFF. The CDR3 bases are TGCGCCAGCAGCTTGGACAGGGGCGGGACTGAAGCTTTCTTT. Full variable domain (rest looked up from reference TRBV5-1 and TRBJ1-1): KAGVTQTPRYLIKTRGQQVTLSCSPISGHRSVSWYQQTPGQGLQFLFEYFSETQRNKGNFPGRFSGRQFSNSRSEMNVSTLELGDSALYLCASSLDRGGTEAFFGQGTRLTVV.

J is TRBJ2-1 and V is TRBV11-2, with D tentatively TRBD2 (6 bases). With 2 bases removed from V and 8 bases from J, the gap between germline ends came to 19 bases. Germline CDR1 is SGHAT and CDR2 is FQNNGV. The CDR3 spans 16 residues. The CDR3 DNA follows: TGTGCCAGCAGCTTAAGGCGGGACTCCTCATGGGATGAGCAGTTCTTC. As protein: CASSLRRDSSWDEQFF.

About this clone itself: The same CDR3 can be traced to other DNA sequences in this sample. The chain combines TRBV5-6 with TRBJ2-7; D is uncertain. CDR3 size: 12 residues. From germline, CDR1 is SGHDT and CDR2 YYEEEE. The V gene lost 2 bases and the J gene lost 0 bases, with 3 bases spanning the gap. The DNA of the CDR3 is TGTGCCAGCAGCTTTAGCTCCTACGAGCAGTACTTC. Translation: CASSFSSYEQYF. Together with reference TRBV5-6 and TRBJ2-7, the CDR3 gives the full variable domain: DAGVTQSPTHLIKTRGQQVTLRCSPKSGHDTVSWYQQALGQGPQFIFQYYEEEERQRGNFPDRFSGHQFPNYSSELNVNALLLGDSALYLCASSFSSYEQYFGPGTRLTVT.

V gene TRBV6-4 combines with J gene TRBJ2-3; 10 nucleotides match TRBD1. There are 16 residues in the CDR3. CDR1 is MRHNA and CDR2 is SNTAGT in the germline V gene. J lost 5 bases, V lost 7 bases, and 12 bases had no gene match. In DNA form, the CDR3 reads TGTGCCAGCAAATTCCCGGGACAGGGGAGAGGAGATACGCAGTATTTT. This gives the protein CASKFPGQGRGDTQYF.

The chain joins TRBV11-2 to TRBJ2-3; no definite D call. V was trimmed by 2 bases and J by 2 bases, leaving 5 bases between them. Germline CDR1 and CDR2: SGHAT and FQNNGV. The CDR3 covers 13 residues. The chain's CDR3 is CASSLIDTDTQYF. The CDR3 DNA follows: TGTGCCAGCAGCTTAATTGACACAGATACGCAGTATTTT. The full variable domain, its missing parts supplied by reference TRBV11-2 and TRBJ2-3, is EAGVAQSPRYKIIEKRQSVAFWCNPISGHATLYWYQQILGQGPKLLIQFQNNGVVDDSQLPKDRFSAERLKGVDSTLKIQPAKLEDSAVYLCASSLIDTDTQYFGPGTRLTVL.

For this clone: At one of its ends the junction is not consistent with the germline gene, which may arise from a read error. The rearrangement links TRBV4-1 to TRBJ2-7; D is unclear. Germline assignment: CDR1 MGHRA and CDR2 YSYEKL. CDR3 size: 15 residues. The CDR3 loop is CASSQEVSTSYEQYF. DNA of the CDR3: TGCGCCAGCAGTCAAGAGGTTAGCACATCTTACGAGCAGTACTTC.

The chain joins TRBV5-4 to TRBJ2-1; D is tentatively TRBD1 or TRBD2 (5 bases each). The V end was cut by 4 bases, the J end by 6 bases, with 11 bases between. Germline-derived CDR1 and CDR2 are SGHNT and YYREEE (reference sequence). The CDR3 is made up of 13 amino acids. Written as DNA, the CDR3 is TGTGCCAGCAGCCCTTGGGACGCCAATGAGCAGTTCTTC. The encoded protein is CASSPWDANEQFF.

This rearrangement joins TRBV4-1 to TRBJ2-7; TRBD2 matches at 7 bases. CDR1 and CDR2 (germline): MGHRA, YSYEKL. The CDR3 has 15 amino acids. With 3 bases clipped from V and 2 bases from J, the junction kept 7 bases outside the gene matches. CDR3 loop: CASSQTTGTTYEQYF. The CDR3 nucleotides are TGCGCCAGCAGCCAGACAACCGGGACTACCTACGAGCAGTACTTC.

This clone was seen a single time. The V gene is TRBV14, the J gene TRBJ2-1; 9 nucleotides match TRBD2. The junction had 13 bases not matched to a gene; V was cut back by 1 base and J by 6 bases. Germline CDR1 is SGHDN and CDR2 is FVKESK. The CDR3 loop spans 18 amino acids. This CDR3 is CASSQVAGGRAKGNEQFF. The CDR3 DNA reads TGTGCCAGCAGCCAAGTTGCTGGCGGGAGGGCGAAAGGCAATGAGCAGTTCTTC. Looking up the rest from reference TRBV14 and TRBJ2-1 gives the full variable domain: EAGVTQFPSHSVIEKGQTVTLRCDPISGHDNLYWYRRVMGKEIKFLLHFVKESKQDESGMPNNRFLAERTGGTYSTLKVQPAELEDSGVYFCASSQVAGGRAKGNEQFFGPGTRLTVL.

DNA of the CDR3: TGTGCCAGCATGACAGCCTCCTACGAGCAGTACTTC. Its translation is CASMTASYEQYF. This chain connects TRBV27 to TRBJ2-7; tentatively, D is TRBD1 (5 bases). CDR3 size: 12 residues. V lost 7 bases, J lost 0 bases, and 7 bases lay in between. Germline CDR1 is MNHEY and CDR2 is SMNVEV (reference sequence).

The chain joins TRBV27 to TRBJ2-7; TRBD1 aligns across 10 bases. The CDR3 covers 13 residues. Germline trimming cut 8 bases from V and 6 bases from J; bases unmatched to any gene: 7. Per germline, CDR1 MNHEY and CDR2 SMNVEV (reference sequence). The CDR3 bases are TGTGCCAGCCAAGGGACAGGGGCGATCGAGCAGTACTTC. The encoded protein is CASQGTGAIEQYF.

The table lists this clone with a count of one. This chain uses TRBV6-5 with TRBJ2-1; the match to TRBD2 covers 7 bases. Germline CDR1 is MNHEY and CDR2 is SVGAGI. The CDR3 spans 14 residues. V lost 3 bases to trimming and J lost 8 bases; unmatched junction nucleotides: 7. CDR3 amino acids: CASSYYGGSYEQFF. Here the CDR3 DNA reads TGTGCCAGCAGTTATTATGGCGGGAGCTATGAGCAGTTCTTC.

Details on this clone: One end of the junction does not line up with germline, which may come from a read error. This chain joins TRBV28 and TRBJ2-7, with 9 bases identical to TRBD1. The CDR3 length is 12 residues. Germline CDR1 is MDHEN and CDR2 is SYDVKM. The CDR3, as DNA: TGTGCCAGCAGTTTAGACCGGGACAGGGAATTCTTC. The encoded protein is CASSLDRDREFF.

This clone showed up just once. This chain uses TRBV7-2 with TRBJ2-1; tentative D call: TRBD1 (5 bases). Germline-derived CDR1 and CDR2 are SGHTA and FQGNSA. Trimming took 1 base from V and 9 from J, leaving 7 bases between them. This CDR3 region has 12 residues. The CDR3 coding sequence is TGTGCCAGCAGCTTAGAACAGGTTGAGCAGTTCTTC. It yields the protein CASSLEQVEQFF.

The V gene is TRBV6-6, the J gene TRBJ2-3; D is tentatively TRBD1 or TRBD2 (6 bases each). Germline CDR1 and CDR2: MNHNY and SVGAGI (reference sequence). V lost 10 bases and J 0 bases, leaving 11 bases between the germline ends. This CDR3 region has 13 residues. The CDR3 bases are TGTGCCACCGAGGGGGGAAGCACAGATACGCAGTATTTT. Translating gives CATEGGSTDTQYF.

The chain couples TRBV7-9 to TRBJ2-6; TRBD1 matches at 8 bases. Germline loops: CDR1 SEHNR, CDR2 FQNEAQ (reference sequence). The CDR3 runs to 15 residues. The V and J ends lost 8 bases and 0 bases, in that order; junction bases with no gene match: 3. The CDR3 bases are TGTGCCAGCCCACAGGGGGACTCTGGGGCCAACGTCCTGACTTTC. Amino acid sequence: CASPQGDSGANVLTF.

The count of this clone is one. The rearrangement links TRBV9 to TRBJ2-7; a possible D gene is TRBD2 (6 bases). The V gene's germline CDR1 is SGDLS and CDR2 YYNGEE. With 3 bases removed from V and 4 bases from J, the gap between germline ends came to 14 bases. CDR3 length equals 14 residues. CDR3 sequence: CASSGGTVSYEQYF. CDR3 DNA sequence: TGTGCCAGCAGCGGCGGGACCGTTAGTTACGAGCAGTACTTC.

The rearrangement uses TRBV11-3 and TRBJ2-2; a possible D gene is TRBD1 (7 bases). CDR1 and CDR2 from the germline V gene are SGHNT and YENEEA. This CDR3 spans 18 amino acids. Trimming removed 4 bases from V and 4 bases from J, with 22 bases in between. CDR3 sequence: CASSSHPEGAGSTGELFF. CDR3 bases: TGTGCCAGCAGCTCTCACCCGGAGGGGGCAGGGAGCACCGGGGAGCTGTTTTTT.

The rearrangement links TRBV7-6 to TRBJ1-5; D not resolved. The germline V gene has CDR1 SGHVS and CDR2 FNYEAQ. This CDR3 region has 15 residues. The V gene lost 4 bases and the J gene lost 7 bases, with 17 bases spanning the gap. The CDR3 spells CASSSLIGPSQPQHF. The CDR3 DNA is TGTGCCAGCAGCTCCCTAATAGGGCCGAGCCAGCCCCAGCATTTT.

This chain connects TRBV7-6 to TRBJ1-1; D perhaps matches TRBD1 (6 bases). The germline gives CDR1 SGHVS, CDR2 FNYEAQ. With 5 bases removed from V and 2 bases from J, the gap between germline ends came to 12 bases. The CDR3 has 14 amino acids. CDR3 coding DNA: TGTGCCAGCAGCCCGTCGACAGGCAACACTGAAGCTTTCTTT. Translated: CASSPSTGNTEAFF.

V usage is TRBV19 and J usage is TRBJ1-1, with D hard to call. Deletions cut 6 bases from V and 0 bases from J, with 26 bases between. The germline CDR1 and CDR2 sequences are LNHDA and SQIVND (reference sequence). The CDR3 is 19 residues long. The CDR3 spells CASRAWRAMTEGVNTEAFF. In DNA, the CDR3 is TGTGCCAGTAGGGCATGGAGGGCCATGACCGAGGGAGTGAACACTGAAGCTTTCTTT.

The V gene is TRBV12-2, the J gene TRBJ2-1; the D call of TRBD2 is as the table states it, not checked on the DNA. TRBV12-2 is a recognized pseudogene. The CDR3 has 17 amino acids. This CDR3 is CASRPPSGTILYNEQFF. CDR3 DNA: TGTGCAAGTCGCCCTCCTAGCGGGACAATCCTTTACAATGAGCAGTTCTTC.

The rearrangement links TRBV5-6 to TRBJ2-7; D unclear. There are 14 residues in the CDR3. The germline V gene encodes CDR1 SGHDT and CDR2 YYEEEE. The V and J ends lost 4 bases and 2 bases respectively, with 13 bases between them. The CDR3 DNA reads as TGTGCCAGCAGCCCCTGGCTCAGTCCCTACGAGCAGTACTTC. This codes for CASSPWLSPYEQYF.

This chain uses TRBV11-3 with TRBJ2-1; 7 bases map to TRBD1. This CDR3 is 15 amino acids long. Germline values: CDR1 SGHNT, CDR2 YENEEA. The trim removed 2 bases at V and 5 bases at J, leaving 6 bases unmatched. The CDR3 spells CASSLYGTANNEQFF. CDR3 DNA: TGTGCCAGCAGCTTATACGGGACAGCCAACAATGAGCAGTTCTTC. Full variable domain (remainder filled in from reference TRBV11-3 and TRBJ2-1): EAGVVQSPRYKIIEKKQPVAFWCNPISGHNTLYWYLQNLGQGPELLIRYENEEAVDDSQLPKDRFSAERLKGVDSTLKIQPAELGDSAVYLCASSLYGTANNEQFFGPGTRLTVL.

The chain couples TRBV27 to TRBJ2-3; no definite D call. Deletions cut 7 bases from V and 0 bases from J, with 11 bases between. The CDR3 is 14 amino acids. Germline V lookup: CDR1 MNHEY, CDR2 SMNVEV (reference sequence). The CDR3 nucleotides are TGTGCCAGCACACGGTATACTAGCACAGATACGCAGTATTTT. Protein product: CASTRYTSTDTQYF.

The J gene is TRBJ1-1, the V gene TRBV14; D is undetermined. The germline V gene has CDR1 SGHDN and CDR2 FVKESK. V lost 4 bases, J lost 0 bases, and 9 bases lay in between. The CDR3 spans 14 residues. This CDR3 reads CASSRTYMNTEAFF. In DNA, the CDR3 is TGTGCCAGCAGCCGAACTTATATGAACACTGAAGCTTTCTTT.

V usage is TRBV7-9 and J usage is TRBJ2-7; possibly TRBD2 for D (5 bases). Trimming removed 5 bases from V and 5 bases from J, with 10 bases in between. CDR1 is SEHNR and CDR2 is FQNEAQ in the germline V gene (reference sequence). This CDR3 is 12 amino acids long. CDR3 nucleotides: TGTGCCAGCAGCGGTCCACTAGACGAGCAGTACTTC. Translating it yields CASSGPLDEQYF.

The chain recombines TRBV7-9 with TRBJ2-7; TRBD1 is a possible D gene (6 bases). With 1 base removed from V and 1 base from J, the gap between germline ends came to 11 bases. Germline V gene data show CDR1 as SEHNR and CDR2 as FQNEAQ (reference sequence). The CDR3 consists of 15 residues. The CDR3 sequence is CASSLEQGYSYEQYF. The CDR3 DNA reads TGTGCCAGCAGCTTAGAACAGGGTTATTCCTACGAGCAGTACTTC.

The rearrangement uses TRBV28 and TRBJ1-1; 7 bases are a match to TRBD1. V gave up 2 bases and J gave up 7 bases; unmatched junction bases: 4. CDR1 is MDHEN, CDR2 SYDVKM, per germline. The CDR3 totals 13 residues. DNA of the CDR3: TGTGCCAGCAGTTTAGACGGACAGGTTGAAGCTTTCTTT. Its protein is CASSLDGQVEAFF. Variable domain in full (rest from reference TRBV28 and TRBJ1-1): DVKVTQSSRYLVKRTGEKVFLECVQDMDHENMFWYRQDPGLGLRLIYFSYDVKMKEKGDIPEGYSVSREKKERFSLILESASTNQTSMYLCASSLDGQVEAFFGQGTRLTVV.